The 2 T cell receptor beta chains below all came from one sample that was sequenced in a study of blood T cell repertoires in COVID-19. Profiled with immunoSEQ multiplex PCR; TCRdb holds only in-frame clones, not every one. The sample lists about 250,000 clones, around 90% occurring once. Sequencing input: peripheral blood. These receptors were collected from a man between 18 and 35 years old with active or convalescent COVID-19.

V and J are TRBV4-1 and TRBJ2-7; D might be TRBD1 (5 bases). Trimming cost V 1 base and J 4 bases, with 11 bases left between them. Germline CDR1 and CDR2: MGHRA and YSYEKL. The CDR3 totals 14 residues. CDR3 bases: TGCGCCAGCAGCCAAGGATCAGGGCCGTACGAGCAGTACTTC. This encodes CASSQGSGPYEQYF.

This rearrangement joins TRBV5-1 to TRBJ2-3; D might be TRBD2 (5 bases). The CDR3 runs 14 residues. The germline V gene has CDR1 SGHRS and CDR2 YFSETQ. Between the trimmed V and J ends, which lost 1 base and 4 bases, there was a span of 10 bases. Here the CDR3 reads CASSLQSGADTQYF. In DNA form, the CDR3 reads TGCGCCAGCAGCTTGCAAAGCGGCGCAGATACGCAGTATTTT.